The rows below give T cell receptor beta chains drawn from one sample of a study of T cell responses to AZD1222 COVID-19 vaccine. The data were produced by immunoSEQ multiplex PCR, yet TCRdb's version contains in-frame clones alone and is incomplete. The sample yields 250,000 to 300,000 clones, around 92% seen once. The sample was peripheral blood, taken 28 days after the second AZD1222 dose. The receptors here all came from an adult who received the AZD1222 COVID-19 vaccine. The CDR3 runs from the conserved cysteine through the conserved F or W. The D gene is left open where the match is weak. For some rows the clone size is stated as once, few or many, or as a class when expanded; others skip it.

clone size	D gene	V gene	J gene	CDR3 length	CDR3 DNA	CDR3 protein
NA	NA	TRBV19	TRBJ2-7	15	TGTGCCAGTAGTATATCCCGGACAAGCTCCTACGAGCAGTACTTC	CASSISRTSSYEQYF
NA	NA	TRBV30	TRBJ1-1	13	TGTGCCTGGAGTAGGGTCGGGAACACTGAAGCTTTCTTT	CAWSRVGNTEAFF
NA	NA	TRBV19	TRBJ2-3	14	TGTGCCAGTAGTACTTATTCTAGCACAGATACGCAGTATTTT	CASSTYSSTDTQYF
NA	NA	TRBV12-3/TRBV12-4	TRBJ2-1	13	TGTGCCAGCGGGGCTGTACAGGGCTGGGAGCAGTTCTTC	CASGAVQGWEQFF
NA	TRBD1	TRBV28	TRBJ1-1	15	TGTGCCAGCAGTTGGGGGACAGGGAGAAACACTGAAGCTTTCTTT	CASSWGTGRNTEAFF
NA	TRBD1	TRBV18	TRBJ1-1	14	TGTGCCAGCTCACCAGGACAGGGGAACACTGAAGCTTTCTTT	CASSPGQGNTEAFF
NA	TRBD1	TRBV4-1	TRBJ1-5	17	TGCGCCAGCAGCCAAGGGTGGGCAGGGGGCCCCAATCAGCCCCAGCATTTT	CASSQGWAGGPNQPQHF
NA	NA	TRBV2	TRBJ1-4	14	TGTGCCAGCAGTACGGGGATGATCGGGAAAAAACTGTTTTTT	CASSTGMIGKKLFF
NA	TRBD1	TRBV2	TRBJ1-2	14	TGTGCCAGTCTCGAAGGACAGGGAAGGGTTGGCTACACCTTC	CASLEGQGRVGYTF
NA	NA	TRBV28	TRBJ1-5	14	TGTGCCAGCAGCCTCGAGGGGGGCTATCAGCCCCAGCATTTT	CASSLEGGYQPQHF
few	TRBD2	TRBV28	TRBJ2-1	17	TGTGCCAGCAGTCCTTTACTAGCGGGGACCCTAGGGAATGAGCAGTTCTTC	CASSPLLAGTLGNEQFF
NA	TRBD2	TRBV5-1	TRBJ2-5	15	TGCGCCAGCAGCAATAGGCCTAGCGGGGAAGAGACCCAGTACTTC	CASSNRPSGEETQYF
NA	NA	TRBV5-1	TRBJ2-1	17	TGCGCCAGCAGCGAGTTCGCGAGTAGCGACCTCTACAATGAGCAGTTCTTC	CASSEFASSDLYNEQFF
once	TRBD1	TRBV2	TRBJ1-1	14	TGTGCCAGCAGTGGGACAGGGGCTTGGGCTGAAGCTTTCTTT	CASSGTGAWAEAFF
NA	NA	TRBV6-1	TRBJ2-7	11	TGTGCCAGCAGTGACCCAACGGTGCAGTACTTC	CASSDPTVQYF
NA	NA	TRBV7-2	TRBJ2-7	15	TGTGCCAGCAGCCCATCGGGCACTCTCTCCTACGAGCAGTACTTC	CASSPSGTLSYEQYF
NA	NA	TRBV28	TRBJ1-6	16	TGTGCCAGCAGTTTATTTCCAGGGGCATTCAATTCACCCCTCCACTTT	CASSLFPGAFNSPLHF
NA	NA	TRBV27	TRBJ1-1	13	TGTGCCAGCAGTAGGACACTGAACACTGAAGCTTTCTTT	CASSRTLNTEAFF
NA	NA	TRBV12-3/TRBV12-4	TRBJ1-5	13	TGTGCCAGCAGTTTGCAAGGCGGACAGCCCCAGCATTTT	CASSLQGGQPQHF
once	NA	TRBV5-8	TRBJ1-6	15	TGTGCCAGCAGCTTGCAGAGCTCCTATAATTCACCCCTCCACTTT	CASSLQSSYNSPLHF
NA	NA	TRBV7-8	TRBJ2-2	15	TGTGCCAGCAGCGCATATGAGGATGTCACCGGGGAGCTGTTTTTT	CASSAYEDVTGELFF
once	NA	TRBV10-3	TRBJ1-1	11	TGTGCCATCAGTGAGGGGGATGAAGCTTTCTTT	CAISEGDEAFF
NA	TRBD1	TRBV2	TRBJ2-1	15	TGTGCCAGCAGTTGGGGACAGGGAGAAGGCAATGAGCAGTTCTTC	CASSWGQGEGNEQFF
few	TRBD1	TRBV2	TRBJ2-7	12	TGTGCCAGCGGGAAGGGACAGGGGGCCGTGTTCTTC	CASGKGQGAVFF